A selection of T cell receptor beta chains follows, all from one sample in a study of monozygotic twins with inflammatory bowel disease. No DNA is given; TCRdb re-called the 5' RACE reads and lists each CDR3 protein once. The specimen's table records about 380,000 distinct CDR3 sequences. The sample taken for sequencing was blood. Receptors originate from a human donor with ulcerative colitis or Crohn's disease, or a healthy co-twin of an affected twin (not recorded which). The CDR3 runs from the conserved cysteine through the conserved F or W.

len: 12
v_gene: TRBV3-1
j_gene: TRBJ1-1
CDR3aa: CASSQNRGVAFF

len: 14
v_gene: TRBV6-6
j_gene: TRBJ2-1
CDR3aa: CASSYGNSYNEQFF

len: 16
v_gene: TRBV14
j_gene: TRBJ2-3
CDR3aa: CASSQVSGGAYDTQYF

len: 17
v_gene: TRBV5-1
j_gene: TRBJ2-1
CDR3aa: CASSSFLGQGSGNEQFF

len: 13
v_gene: TRBV20-1
j_gene: TRBJ1-2
CDR3aa: CSASHWGLDGYTF

len: 13
v_gene: TRBV5-1
j_gene: TRBJ2-1
CDR3aa: CASSLVGGYEQFF

len: 15
v_gene: TRBV5-4
j_gene: TRBJ2-1
CDR3aa: CASSFGGGRDNEQFF

len: 15
v_gene: TRBV29-1
j_gene: TRBJ2-1
CDR3aa: CSVEDSGTAGSGQFF

len: 15
v_gene: TRBV12-3/TRBV12-4
j_gene: TRBJ2-1
CDR3aa: CASRSGTSGRDEQFF

len: 15
v_gene: TRBV29-1
j_gene: TRBJ2-7
CDR3aa: CSVELPGHTSYEQYF

len: 16
v_gene: TRBV27
j_gene: TRBJ2-2
CDR3aa: CASSYLYGGNTGELFF

len: 14
v_gene: TRBV9
j_gene: TRBJ2-7
CDR3aa: CASSHGHTEYEQYF

len: 17
v_gene: TRBV5-6
j_gene: TRBJ2-3
CDR3aa: CASSHKEVSLRTDTQYF

len: 16
v_gene: TRBV9
j_gene: TRBJ2-2
CDR3aa: CASSVISGPRTGELFF

len: 13
v_gene: TRBV6-2/TRBV6-3
j_gene: TRBJ2-3
CDR3aa: CASSYQGGRLPYF

len: 12
v_gene: TRBV7-9
j_gene: TRBJ2-7
CDR3aa: CASTGGSYEQYF

len: 14
v_gene: TRBV30
j_gene: TRBJ1-2
CDR3aa: CAWSTRPGLSGYTF

len: 14
v_gene: TRBV4-2
j_gene: TRBJ2-3
CDR3aa: CASSLGTGDDTQYF

len: 14
v_gene: TRBV18
j_gene: TRBJ2-1
CDR3aa: CASSQNRGVNEQFF

len: 16
v_gene: TRBV10-3
j_gene: TRBJ2-1
CDR3aa: CAISSRPLGTYNEQFF

len: 14
v_gene: TRBV5-1
j_gene: TRBJ1-2
CDR3aa: CASSGDPTNYGYTF

len: 15
v_gene: TRBV29-1
j_gene: TRBJ1-2
CDR3aa: CSVSPFLRDRGDRTF

len: 14
v_gene: TRBV11-2
j_gene: TRBJ2-7
CDR3aa: CASSLGPSTYEQYF

len: 13
v_gene: TRBV6-5
j_gene: TRBJ2-7
CDR3aa: CASRGTGTYEQYF

len: 15
v_gene: TRBV10-3
j_gene: TRBJ2-1
CDR3aa: CAISEAWTENNEQFF

len: 14
v_gene: TRBV29-1
j_gene: TRBJ1-2
CDR3aa: CSVELGTVGDGYTF

len: 15
v_gene: TRBV6-1
j_gene: TRBJ2-1
CDR3aa: CASGRGASSYNEQFF

len: 16
v_gene: TRBV7-9
j_gene: TRBJ2-4
CDR3aa: CASAGRTGFGQNIQYF

len: 15
v_gene: TRBV5-1
j_gene: TRBJ1-6
CDR3aa: CASSLQGGNNSPLHF

len: 12
v_gene: TRBV30
j_gene: TRBJ1-2
CDR3aa: CAWDRSYFGYTF

len: 14
v_gene: TRBV20-1
j_gene: TRBJ1-3
CDR3aa: CSANQGTTGNTIYF

len: 16
v_gene: TRBV20-1
j_gene: TRBJ2-3
CDR3aa: CSARDPRDTYTDTQYF

len: 14
v_gene: TRBV20-1
j_gene: TRBJ1-2
CDR3aa: CSADGLDSHGGYTF

len: 15
v_gene: TRBV20-1
j_gene: TRBJ2-2
CDR3aa: CSARVAEANTGELFF

len: 12
v_gene: TRBV5-4
j_gene: TRBJ2-1
CDR3aa: CASSSKDNEQFF

len: 15
v_gene: TRBV5-6
j_gene: TRBJ2-3
CDR3aa: CASSSGPSGTDTQYF

len: 12
v_gene: TRBV5-6
j_gene: TRBJ2-7
CDR3aa: CASSLAHYEQYF

len: 14
v_gene: TRBV19
j_gene: TRBJ1-5
CDR3aa: CASSIHRSNQPQHF

len: 16
v_gene: TRBV5-1
j_gene: TRBJ2-1
CDR3aa: CASSPMGGSSYNEQFF

len: 14
v_gene: TRBV7-9
j_gene: TRBJ1-1
CDR3aa: CASSFPNRVTEAFF

len: 14
v_gene: TRBV6-5
j_gene: TRBJ1-5
CDR3aa: CASSYPGQGGAQHF